The 7 T cell receptor beta chains reported below all come from one sample, sequenced in a study of cytomegalovirus exposure and HLA in healthy donors. Sequencing was performed with immunoSEQ multiplex PCR; in TCRdb, only in-frame clones are kept and a portion is missing. The table lists around 300,000 clones, 88% of them singletons. Material for sequencing was PBMCs. Receptors were obtained from a man younger than 40 in good health and CMV-seronegative.

This clone was detected a few times. The CDR3 protein is CPQGTEAFF. CDR3 DNA sequence: TGTCCTCAGGGTACTGAAGCTTTCTTT. This chain joins TRBV6-5 and TRBJ1-1, with D possibly being TRBD1 (5 bases). CDR3 size: 9 residues. Germline loops: CDR1 MNHEY, CDR2 SVGAGI.

J is TRBJ2-7 and V is TRBV6-6; unclear D gene. V lost 1 base and J 4 bases, leaving 8 bases between the germline ends. CDR1 and CDR2 (germline): MNHNY, SVGAGI (reference sequence). The CDR3 has 13 residues. CDR3 in amino acids: CASSYFAGYEQYF. In nucleotides, the CDR3 is TGTGCCAGCAGTTACTTTGCAGGTTACGAGCAGTACTTC.

The J gene is TRBJ1-3, the V gene TRBV5-1; 9 bases line up with TRBD1. CDR1 and CDR2 from the germline V gene are SGHRS and YFSETQ. This CDR3 is built from 20 residues. The trim removed 4 bases at V and 0 bases at J, leaving 17 bases unmatched. The CDR3 coding sequence is TGCGCCAGCAGCGGCCCCCCCGTGGACAGGGGCCTCAACTCTGGAAACACCATATATTTT. Amino acid sequence: CASSGPPVDRGLNSGNTIYF. Looking up the rest from reference TRBV5-1 and TRBJ1-3 gives the full variable domain: KAGVTQTPRYLIKTRGQQVTLSCSPISGHRSVSWYQQTPGQGLQFLFEYFSETQRNKGNFPGRFSGRQFSNSRSEMNVSTLELGDSALYLCASSGPPVDRGLNSGNTIYFGEGSWLTVV.

The chain combines TRBV29-1 with TRBJ1-5; 9 nucleotides match TRBD1. CDR1 SQVTM and CDR2 ANQGSEA come from the germline V gene. The CDR3 totals 15 residues. Germline trimming cut 5 bases from V and 3 bases from J; bases unmatched to any gene: 8. CDR3 residues: CSVTHGQGNNQPQHF. The DNA for the CDR3 is TGCAGCGTTACGCATGGACAGGGGAACAATCAGCCCCAGCATTTT.

J is TRBJ2-7 and V is TRBV6-1; D not resolved. CDR1 MNHNS and CDR2 SASEGT come from the germline V gene. The CDR3 spans 12 residues. Trimming removed 4 bases from V and 3 bases from J, with 7 bases in between. The CDR3 spells CASSAYNYEQYF. The DNA of the CDR3 is TGTGCCAGCAGTGCGTACAACTACGAGCAGTACTTC.

This chain uses TRBV7-9 with TRBJ2-3, with a weak D call TRBD2 (6 bases). The V gene's germline CDR1 is SEHNR and CDR2 FQNEAQ (reference sequence). Trimming took off 6 bases at V and 3 bases at J, with 19 bases between the two ends. CDR3 size: 16 residues. DNA of the CDR3: TGTGCCAGCAGGTCCCTTAGCGGTTCGAGGACAGATACGCAGTATTTT. It translates to CASRSLSGSRTDTQYF.

The chain employs TRBV13 and TRBJ1-1; no definite D call. The V end was cut by 4 bases, the J end by 1 base, with 13 bases between. Germline V lookup: CDR1 PRHDT, CDR2 FYEKMQ (reference sequence). This CDR3 has 15 residues. Written as DNA, the CDR3 is TGTGCCAGCAGCTGGACGGGGATGGGGAACACTGAAGCTTTCTTT. Amino acid sequence: CASSWTGMGNTEAFF.